Listed below are T cell receptor beta chains from one sample, sequenced in a study of tumour-infiltrating T cells in Burkitt lymphoma. This table comes from immunoSEQ multiplex PCR, and its TCRdb copy is limited to in-frame clones, with some not included. Of 3,500 to 5,000 clones listed, under 20% are singletons. The material sequenced was tumor tissue. The origin of the receptors is a human donor with diffuse large B-cell lymphoma. Some clones in this sample may be carry-over from other donors' samples. Both conserved end residues are part of each CDR3. Fields, in order: CDR3 DNA, CDR3 protein, D gene, J gene, clone size, V gene. D genes are given only for firm matches. Part of the rows lack a size; the others show once, few, many or a class for expanded clones.

TGTGCCATTAAACGAAGGTCCTATGGCTACACCTTC | CAIKRRSYGYTF | . | TRBJ1-2 | . | TRBV19
TGTGCCAGCTCACCTAACCAAGCTGCGATCACTGAAGCTTTCTTT | CASSPNQAAITEAFF | . | TRBJ1-1 | . | TRBV18
TGTGCCAGCAGCGTAAGCTCTAGCTCCTACAATGAGCAGTTCTTC | CASSVSSSSYNEQFF | . | TRBJ2-1 | medium-sized | TRBV11-2
TGTGCCAGCAGTTATGCGGGAAACACAGATACGCAGTATTTT | CASSYAGNTDTQYF | . | TRBJ2-3 | . | TRBV28
TGTGCCAGCAGCCGGACAGGGGTCAATGAGCAGTTCTTC | CASSRTGVNEQFF | TRBD1 | TRBJ2-1 | few | TRBV5-4
TGCAGCGCCAAGGCCGTCGGGGCCAACGTCCTGACTTTC | CSAKAVGANVLTF | . | TRBJ2-6 | . | TRBV29-1
TGTGCCAGCAGCTTTGACAGGGATCAGCCCCAGCATTTT | CASSFDRDQPQHF | TRBD1 | TRBJ1-5 | few | TRBV7-3
TGTGCCAGTAGTCTCCCAACGAGGGGAATAGGGAGAGGGGGCACTGAAGCTTTCTTT | CASSLPTRGIGRGGTEAFF | . | TRBJ1-1 | . | TRBV19
TGTGCCAGCAGTGTGGCTAGCGGGGGGGGGAATGAGCAGTTCTTC | CASSVASGGGNEQFF | TRBD2 | TRBJ2-1 | . | TRBV2
TGCGCCAGCAGCTCCGACTCCAGCCCTTTAAGTTCACCCCTCCACTTT | CASSSDSSPLSSPLHF | . | TRBJ1-6 | . | TRBV5-1
TGTGCCAGCAGCTTAGGAGGACTAGCGGGGCTAAATGAGCAGTTCTTC | CASSLGGLAGLNEQFF | TRBD2 | TRBJ2-1 | . | TRBV11-2
TGTGCCAGCAGCTACGGCCCCGGTGGACAGGCTTATTCACCCCTCCACTTT | CASSYGPGGQAYSPLHF | TRBD1 | TRBJ1-6 | few | TRBV9
TGTGCCAGCAGTTTACGGCAGGGGGCGGTCTATGGCTACACCTTC | CASSLRQGAVYGYTF | TRBD1 | TRBJ1-2 | . | TRBV27
TGTGCCAGCAGCCACCAAGTAGTCGCGGGGCCCCCAGATACGCAGTATTTT | CASSHQVVAGPPDTQYF | . | TRBJ2-3 | . | TRBV25-1
TGTGCCATCCTTAGACAGGGAGGTGGCTACACCTTC | CAILRQGGGYTF | TRBD1 | TRBJ1-2 | few | TRBV28
TGTGCCAGCTCACCGAGACGGGGCTATAACACTGAAGCTTTCTTT | CASSPRRGYNTEAFF | . | TRBJ1-1 | . | TRBV18
TGTGCCAGCAGTTCCATGAAATGTAGAAAGACCTATGGCTACACCTTC | CASSSMKCRKTYGYTF | . | TRBJ1-2 | . | TRBV6-5
TGTGCCAGCAGTTTAGGAGGGGGGGACTACAATGAGCAGTTCTTC | CASSLGGGDYNEQFF | . | TRBJ2-1 | . | TRBV28
TGTGCCAGCAGCTCGGACACTGCTTTCCTTAATTCACCCCTCCACTTT | CASSSDTAFLNSPLHF | . | TRBJ1-6 | . | TRBV2
TGTGCCAGCAGCCGAGGCGGGAACGAGCAGTACTTC | CASSRGGNEQYF | . | TRBJ2-7 | large | TRBV5-4
TGTGCCAGCAGCCAAGTCTGGGGGCGGCCCTACGAGCAGTACTTC | CASSQVWGRPYEQYF | . | TRBJ2-7 | few | TRBV14
TGTGCCACTGCAGATACGCAGTATTTT | CATADTQYF | . | TRBJ2-3 | few | TRBV9
TGTGCCAGCACCCACCCCGGGACACCAGACTACGAGCAGTACTTC | CASTHPGTPDYEQYF | . | TRBJ2-7 | . | TRBV6-5
TGTGCCAGCAGTTTATTGGGCGGGGGGCTCTTGGAGACCCAGTACTTC | CASSLLGGGLLETQYF | TRBD2 | TRBJ2-5 | . | TRBV27
TGTGCCAGCAGCGTAGACGGGATCCAAGGCAATGAGCAGTTCTTC | CASSVDGIQGNEQFF | . | TRBJ2-1 | . | TRBV9
TGTGCCAGCAGTTACGGTCCGGGGCCAGCGACTGAAGCTTTCTTT | CASSYGPGPATEAFF | . | TRBJ1-1 | few | TRBV6-5
TGTGCCAGCAGGACAGGGCCCTATAATTCACCCCTCCACTTT | CASRTGPYNSPLHF | TRBD1 | TRBJ1-6 | few | TRBV28
TGTGCCAGCAGCTTCGACTTTAACACTGAAGCTTTCTTT | CASSFDFNTEAFF | . | TRBJ1-1 | . | TRBV13
TGTGCCAGCAGCGTCCAGACAGTGAGCTCCTACAATGAGCAGTTCTTC | CASSVQTVSSYNEQFF | . | TRBJ2-1 | few | TRBV9
TGTGCCAGCAGCTTATGGGGAGGGCAGCCCCAGCATTTT | CASSLWGGQPQHF | . | TRBJ1-5 | few | TRBV7-2
TGTGCCAGCAGCTTAGTTTGGAGTTACACTGAAGCTTTCTTT | CASSLVWSYTEAFF | . | TRBJ1-1 | . | TRBV7-2
TGTGCCACCAGCAGAGATCGAGGTGACACCACTGAAGCTTTCTTT | CATSRDRGDTTEAFF | . | TRBJ1-1 | few | TRBV15
TGCGCCAGCAGCGGGGACAGATCTACCGGGGAGCTGTTTTTT | CASSGDRSTGELFF | TRBD1 | TRBJ2-2 | few | TRBV10-2
TGTGCCTGCGGGGACACTGAAGCTTTCTTT | CACGDTEAFF | . | TRBJ1-1 | . | TRBV30
TGTGCCAGCAGTTTAATTTCGACCAAAAACATTCAGTACTTC | CASSLISTKNIQYF | . | TRBJ2-4 | . | TRBV28
TGTGCCAGCAGCTTAGTGGGGACAGGGCGTAACTATGGCTACACCTTC | CASSLVGTGRNYGYTF | TRBD1 | TRBJ1-2 | few | TRBV7-8
TGTGCCAGCAGCCACGGGACCGGCGGGAGGAATGAAAAACTGTTTTTT | CASSHGTGGRNEKLFF | . | TRBJ1-4 | . | TRBV5-5